One sample yielded the 13 T cell receptor beta chains listed below, sequenced in a study of blood T cells in healthy people across ages. Through a sample-barcoded 5' primer and a J-beta primer mix, a second PCR was run for about 6 to 12 cycles. TCRdb itself ran the 5' RACE reads through MiXCR, one entry per CDR3 protein. The sample has about 620,000 distinct CDR3 sequences, around 21% seen once. Sequenced input: blood. These receptors were taken from a man in his 70s in good health.

In its sample, this clonotype was seen a few times. A much larger clone differs by one base, so this may be a read error. This chain uses TRBV7-3 with TRBJ2-5; D might be TRBD2 (5 bases). The CDR3 spans 15 residues. CDR1 SGHTA and CDR2 FQGTGA come from the germline V gene. For the CDR3, the DNA is TGTGCCAGCGGCTTACAACCGGGAATTCAAGAGACCCAGTACTTC. Translation gives CASGLQPGIQETQYF. The whole variable domain, remainder taken from reference TRBV7-3 and TRBJ2-5, is GAGVSQTPSNKVTEKGKYVELRCDPISGHTALYWYRQSLGQGPEFLIYFQGTGAADDSGLPNDRFFAVRPEGSVSTLKIQRTERGDSAVYLCASGLQPGIQETQYFGPGTRLLVL.

V usage is TRBV12-3 or TRBV12-4 and J usage is TRBJ2-3, with TRBD2 identical over 11 bases. With 6 bases clipped from V and 3 bases from J, the junction kept 11 bases outside the gene matches. This CDR3 region has 17 residues. The CDR3 region is CASSGLTSGMATDTQYF. CDR3 nucleotides: TGTGCCAGCAGCGGCCTGACTAGCGGGATGGCAACAGATACGCAGTATTTT.

This clonotype has only one observation. The chain couples TRBV5-1 to TRBJ2-1, with TRBD2 matching over 11 bases. CDR1 is SGHRS, CDR2 YFSETQ, per germline. The length of the CDR3 is 16 residues. J was trimmed by 5 bases and V by 4 bases; bases with no gene match: 8. The CDR3 reads CASSDRTSGPNNEQFF. CDR3 nucleotides: TGCGCCAGCAGCGATAGGACTAGCGGGCCTAACAATGAGCAGTTCTTC. Full variable domain (missing parts from reference TRBV5-1 and TRBJ2-1): KAGVTQTPRYLIKTRGQQVTLSCSPISGHRSVSWYQQTPGQGLQFLFEYFSETQRNKGNFPGRFSGRQFSNSRSEMNVSTLELGDSALYLCASSDRTSGPNNEQFFGPGTRLTVL.

This clonotype has more than one count but fewer than ten. This sequence joins TRBV5-1 and TRBJ2-7, with TRBD2 identical over 9 bases. V shed 5 bases, J shed 0 bases, and the junction held 9 bases outside the gene matches. The CDR3 totals 16 residues. Germline values: CDR1 SGHRS, CDR2 YFSETQ. CDR3 in amino acids: CASRPLSGRYSYEQYF. The CDR3 coding sequence is TGCGCCAGCAGACCTTTGAGCGGGAGGTACTCCTACGAGCAGTACTTC.

The gene calls are TRBV12-3 or TRBV12-4 and TRBJ2-3; 12 nucleotides match TRBD2. The CDR3 covers 14 residues. J lost 6 bases, V lost 4 bases, and 2 bases had no gene match. The CDR3 loop reads CASSSSGGEDTQYF. The CDR3 nucleotides read TGTGCCAGCAGTTCTAGCGGGGGGGAGGATACGCAGTATTTT.

This clonotype came up many times. This chain connects TRBV11-2 to TRBJ1-6; 10 nucleotides line up with TRBD1. Germline trimming cut 7 bases from V and 9 bases from J; bases unmatched to any gene: 6. The CDR3 is 14 residues long. The germline gives CDR1 SGHAT, CDR2 FQNNGV. The DNA for the CDR3 is TGTGCCAGCAACCCTGGGGACAGGGGTTCACCCCTCCACTTT. It specifies CASNPGDRGSPLHF.

In this sample, this clonotype turned up many times. The rearrangement links TRBV5-1 to TRBJ2-5, with 7 bases lining up with TRBD1. The J call may be wrong; the DNA end is better matched by TRBJ2-7. The CDR3 has 17 residues. Germline V CDR1 and CDR2: SGHRS, YFSETQ. CDR3 residues: CASSFSDRTFSTYEQYF. CDR3 DNA sequence: TGCGCCAGCAGCTTCTCGGACAGGACCTTTTCGACCTACGAGCAGTACTTC.

This clonotype came up a few times. This chain uses TRBV7-3 with TRBJ2-1; a weak D match, TRBD2 (6 bases). The V end lost 5 bases, the J end lost 4 bases, and 12 bases lay between the germline ends. CDR1 and CDR2 (germline): SGHTA, FQGTGA. The CDR3 has 14 residues. CDR3 sequence (DNA): TGTGCCAGCAGCCCCGGGACTCAATACAATGAGCAGTTCTTC. This codes for CASSPGTQYNEQFF. The full variable domain, rest sourced from reference TRBV7-3 and TRBJ2-1, is GAGVSQTPSNKVTEKGKYVELRCDPISGHTALYWYRQSLGQGPEFLIYFQGTGAADDSGLPNDRFFAVRPEGSVSTLKIQRTERGDSAVYLCASSPGTQYNEQFFGPGTRLTVL.

V is TRBV20-1 and J is TRBJ2-1, with TRBD2 matching 10 bases. The CDR3 is made up of 14 amino acids. The V gene's germline CDR1 is DFQATT and CDR2 SNEGSKA (reference sequence). Unmatched junction bases numbered 8, after V lost 6 bases and J lost 6 bases. The chain's CDR3 is CSAILAGRSNEQFF. CDR3 DNA: TGCAGTGCCATACTAGCGGGAAGGAGCAATGAGCAGTTCTTC.

This clonotype turned up a few times. This chain joins TRBV5-1 and TRBJ2-3, with TRBD2 matching over 11 bases. There are 15 residues in the CDR3. Germline lookup yields CDR1 SGHRS and CDR2 YFSETQ. V gave up 6 bases and J gave up 2 bases; unmatched junction bases: 5. The CDR3 is CASNLAGGSTDTQYF. The CDR3 DNA reads as TGCGCCAGCAATCTAGCGGGAGGCTCCACAGATACGCAGTATTTT.

This clonotype has more than one count but fewer than ten. The gene calls are TRBV20-1 and TRBJ2-1, with TRBD2 matching over 9 bases. The CDR3 has 15 residues. The germline V gene encodes CDR1 DFQATT and CDR2 SNEGSKA (reference sequence). V shed 5 bases, J shed 5 bases, and the junction held 10 bases outside the gene matches. The DNA for the CDR3 is TGCAGTGCTCCTACCCCTAGCGGGACTAACAATGAGCAGTTCTTC. Translated: CSAPTPSGTNNEQFF.

There are a few counts of this clonotype. CDR3 in DNA: TGTGCCACCAGTGATCCCTTCACCGGGGAGCTGTTTTTT. Protein sequence: CATSDPFTGELFF. The chain carries TRBV24-1 and TRBJ2-2; D uncertain. Germline assignment: CDR1 KGHDR and CDR2 SFDVKD. The CDR3 covers 13 residues. The germline V and J ends were trimmed by 3 bases and 4 bases, with 5 bases remaining between them.

This clonotype was seen only a few times. The rearrangement uses TRBV6-1 and TRBJ1-2; 7 bases agree with TRBD1. Germline trimming cut 2 bases from V and 8 bases from J; bases unmatched to any gene: 11. The CDR3 is 15 amino acids. Germline loops: CDR1 MNHNS, CDR2 SASEGT. The CDR3 sequence: CASSEPGQPDGGYTF. The CDR3 DNA reads as TGTGCCAGCAGTGAACCGGGACAGCCGGACGGGGGCTACACCTTC.